The text below deals with one T cell receptor beta chain. Its antigen is undetermined. This record belongs to a study of cytomegalovirus exposure and HLA in healthy donors. Trimming took 7 bases from V and 11 from J, leaving 23 bases between them. CDR1 MNHNY and CDR2 SVGAGI come from the germline V gene (reference sequence). The CDR3 contains 14 residues. Study-wide results and caveats: In vitro testing confirmed a few CMV-associated chains as specific for CMV antigens.

With 60 Vbeta and 13 Jbeta primers, the PCR was carried out. Assay used: immunoSEQ multiplex PCR; TCRdb lists only in-frame clones, some missing. The table for this sample gives 200,000 or so clones. This chain joins TRBV6-6 and TRBJ2-5, with D perhaps matching TRBD1 (6 bases). The sequencing sample was made of PBMCs. The receptor comes from a boy between 10 and 17 years old in good health and CMV-seronegative. Here the CDR3 reads CASTHQGHSGEQYF. The CDR3 region has the DNA TGTGCCAGCACCCACCAGGGACACTCCGGGGAGCAGTACTTC.